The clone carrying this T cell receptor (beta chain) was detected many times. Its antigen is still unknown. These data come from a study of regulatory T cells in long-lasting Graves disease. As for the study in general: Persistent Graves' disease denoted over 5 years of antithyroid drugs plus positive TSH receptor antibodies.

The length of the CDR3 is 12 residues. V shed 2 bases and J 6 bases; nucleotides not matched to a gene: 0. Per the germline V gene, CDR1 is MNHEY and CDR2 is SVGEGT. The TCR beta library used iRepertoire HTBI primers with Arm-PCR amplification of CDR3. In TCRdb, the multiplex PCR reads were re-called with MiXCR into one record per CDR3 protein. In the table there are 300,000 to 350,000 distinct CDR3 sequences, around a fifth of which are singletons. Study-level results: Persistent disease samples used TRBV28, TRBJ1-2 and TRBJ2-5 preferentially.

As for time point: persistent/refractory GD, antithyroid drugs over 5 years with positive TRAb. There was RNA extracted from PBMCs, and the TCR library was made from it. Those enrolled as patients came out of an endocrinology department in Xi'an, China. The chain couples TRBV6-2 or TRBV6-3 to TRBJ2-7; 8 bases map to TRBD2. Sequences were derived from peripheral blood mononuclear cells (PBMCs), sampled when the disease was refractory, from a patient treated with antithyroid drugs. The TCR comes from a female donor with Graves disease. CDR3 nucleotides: TGTGCCAGCAGTTACCTAGCGGGCGAGCAGTACTTC. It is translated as CASSYLAGEQYF.